This is a list of T cell receptor beta chains from one sample in a study of tumor-infiltrating T cells and Merkel cell polyomavirus. Repertoires were generated with immunoSEQ multiplex PCR, while TCRdb's copy carries only in-frame clones and drops some. Of under 30,000 clones listed, 87% are singletons. Material: lymph node tissue. These receptors originate from a man in his forties or fifties with Merkel cell carcinoma. Both conserved end residues are part of each CDR3. Fields, in order: CDR3 length, clone size, J gene, D gene, V gene, CDR3 DNA, CDR3 protein. D genes are given only for firm matches. Clone size is not always given. Where it is, it says once, few, many or a class for expanded clones.

>19|NA|TRBJ1-2|NA|TRBV6-7
TGTGCCAGCAGCCCAGGGGCCCCCCACAATAACGGACAGCTCTATGGCTACACCTTC
CASSPGAPHNNGQLYGYTF
>15|NA|TRBJ2-1|NA|TRBV6-5
TGTGCCAGCAGTTACCAGGCGGGCGAGCACAATGAGCAGTTCTTC
CASSYQAGEHNEQFF
>14|NA|TRBJ1-1|NA|TRBV5-4
TGTGCCGGGTCCAAATCCCGGGGGAACACTGAAGCTTTCTTT
CAGSKSRGNTEAFF
>11|few|TRBJ2-5|TRBD1|TRBV29-1
TGCAGCGTAAGGGGGCATCAGACCCAGTACTTC
CSVRGHQTQYF
>13|NA|TRBJ2-5|NA|TRBV10-1
TGCGCCAGCAGCCTAGCGATGCAAGAGACCCAGTACTTC
CASSLAMQETQYF
>15|NA|TRBJ1-1|NA|TRBV19
TGTGCCACTCAAGGACAGACCTGGCGGAACACTGAAGCTTTCTTT
CATQGQTWRNTEAFF
>11|NA|TRBJ2-7|NA|TRBV28
TGTGCCAGCACAGGATACTACGAGCAGTACTTC
CASTGYYEQYF
>12|once|TRBJ2-1|NA|TRBV7-9
TGTGCCAGCAGCCCACAGGGTGAAGTGCAGTTCTTC
CASSPQGEVQFF
>16|NA|TRBJ1-5|NA|TRBV5-5
TGTGCCAGCAGCTTCGAGACAGTTTATAGCAATCAGCCCCAGCATTTT
CASSFETVYSNQPQHF
>16|NA|TRBJ2-2|TRBD2|TRBV28
TGTGCCAGCAGTTTACTAGGGGCGGGGGGGCCCCGGGAGCTGTTTTTT
CASSLLGAGGPRELFF
>17|NA|TRBJ2-2|NA|TRBV5-1
TGCGCCAGCTCCGCACGGACAGCAGGACCCAACACCGGGGAGCTGTTTTTT
CASSARTAGPNTGELFF
>15|NA|TRBJ2-1|TRBD2|TRBV7-6
TGTGCCAGCAGGGCGTGGGGGACTAACTACAATGAGCAGTTCTTC
CASRAWGTNYNEQFF
>15|NA|TRBJ2-1|NA|TRBV11-2
TGTGCCAGCAGCCCTCGGGGAGGCCCGGACAATGAGCAGTTCTTC
CASSPRGGPDNEQFF
>14|NA|TRBJ1-2|TRBD1|TRBV6-5
TGTGCCAGCAGTTACTCAGGGGGCGACTATGGCTACACCTTC
CASSYSGGDYGYTF
>14|NA|TRBJ1-3|TRBD1|TRBV27
TGTGCCAGCGGGACAGGGGGCTCTGGAAACACCATATATTTT
CASGTGGSGNTIYF
>13|NA|TRBJ2-7|NA|TRBV18
TGTGCCAGCTCACCCGACTTAACCTACGAGCAGTACTTC
CASSPDLTYEQYF
>12|NA|TRBJ1-1|TRBD1|TRBV9
TGTGCCAGCAGCAGAATACAGGGGGAAGCTTTCTTT
CASSRIQGEAFF
>15|NA|TRBJ1-2|NA|TRBV19
TGTGCCAGTAGTATAGCCCCAGGGCTCGGCTATGGCTACACCTTC
CASSIAPGLGYGYTF
>18|NA|TRBJ2-1|TRBD2|TRBV27
TGTGCCAGCAGTTTATTGTTAACCGGGACTAGCGGGTTGGGGGAGCAGTTCTTC
CASSLLLTGTSGLGEQFF
>17|NA|TRBJ1-6|TRBD1|TRBV27
TGTGCCAGCAGGGGCGACAGGGGGCCCCCTGATAATTCACCCCTCCACTTT
CASRGDRGPPDNSPLHF
>14|few|TRBJ2-1|TRBD2|TRBV15
TGTGCCACCAGCAGAGTCCTAGCGGGAGATGAGCAGTTCTTC
CATSRVLAGDEQFF
>15|NA|TRBJ2-7|NA|TRBV6-5
TGTGCCAGCAGTTACCTCAGGGGAGCGGTTTACGAGCAGTACTTC
CASSYLRGAVYEQYF
>12|NA|TRBJ2-1|TRBD2|TRBV27
TGTGCCAGCAGCCGGGGGGACAATGAGCAGTTCTTC
CASSRGDNEQFF
>14|NA|TRBJ2-1|NA|TRBV28
TGTGCCAGCAGGGGGACACCCTCCTACAATGAGCAGTTCTTC
CASRGTPSYNEQFF
>13|NA|TRBJ1-2|TRBD1|TRBV6-5
TGTGCCAGCAGTGAAAGGGACAGGGGAGGCTACACCTTC
CASSERDRGGYTF
>13|NA|TRBJ2-4|NA|TRBV10-1
TGCGCCAGCAGTGATCGCGCGAAAAACATTCAGTACTTC
CASSDRAKNIQYF
>15|few|TRBJ2-7|TRBD1|TRBV6-6
TGTGCCAGCAGTTACTCTACGACAGGGACCTACGAGCAGTACTTC
CASSYSTTGTYEQYF
>15|few|TRBJ2-2|NA|TRBV7-9
TGTGCCAGCAGCCCATCGGCACCCCCGAGGGGGGAGCTGTTTTTT
CASSPSAPPRGELFF
>15|few|TRBJ2-7|NA|TRBV5-1
TGCGCCAGCAGCTCCCCGGAGACAGGACACGACGAGCAGTACTTC
CASSSPETGHDEQYF
>11|NA|TRBJ1-1|NA|TRBV14
TGTGCCAGCAGCCAAGTCCAGGAAGCTTTCTTT
CASSQVQEAFF
>11|NA|TRBJ1-2|NA|TRBV6-1
TGTGCCAGCAGAGAGGCGGGCCCCTACACCTTC
CASREAGPYTF
>17|once|TRBJ1-2|TRBD1|TRBV5-5
TGTGCCAGCAGCTTGGTACCCGGACAGGGCTTTAACTATGGCTACACCTTC
CASSLVPGQGFNYGYTF
>12|NA|TRBJ2-7|NA|TRBV11-3
TGTGCCAGCAGCCCACGCCGCGGGGAGCAGTACTTC
CASSPRRGEQYF
>15|NA|TRBJ2-7|NA|TRBV7-2
TGTGCCAGCAGCTTATTCACAGGCCCTCTGGCAGAGCAGTACTTC
CASSLFTGPLAEQYF
>15|NA|TRBJ2-4|NA|TRBV28
TGTGCCAGCAGTTTCAGGGGCTTACAACAAAACATTCAGTACTTC
CASSFRGLQQNIQYF
>15|NA|TRBJ1-2|TRBD1|TRBV18
TGTGCCAGCTCACCATCAGGGACAGGGAGTCGCGGCTACACCTTC
CASSPSGTGSRGYTF
>15|NA|TRBJ2-1|TRBD2|TRBV11-2
TGTGCCAGCAGCTTCGGGACTAGCGGGGTGAATGAGCAGTTCTTC
CASSFGTSGVNEQFF
>15|NA|TRBJ1-3|TRBD1|TRBV9
TGTGCCAGCAGCGTGGGGGGGACAGGGTCGAACACCATATATTTT
CASSVGGTGSNTIYF
>12|medium-sized|TRBJ1-1|TRBD1|TRBV28
TGTGCCACCGAGGACAGGGGAACTGAAGCTTTCTTT
CATEDRGTEAFF
>16|once|TRBJ1-1|NA|TRBV7-2
TGTGCCAGCAGCTTACGCAGGGTCGGGAGGAACACTGAAGCTTTCTTT
CASSLRRVGRNTEAFF
>13|once|TRBJ2-7|TRBD1|TRBV6-1
TGTGCCAGCAGCACGACAGGGTTTGACGAGCAGTACTTC
CASSTTGFDEQYF
>15|once|TRBJ2-7|TRBD1|TRBV23-1
TGCGCCAGCAGTCATTACCGGGACAGGTACTACGAGCAGTACTTC
CASSHYRDRYYEQYF
>15|NA|TRBJ2-3|NA|TRBV7-3
TGTGCCAGCAGTGAAGGGATGGGAGTCGTCGATACGCAGTATTTT
CASSEGMGVVDTQYF
>15|few|TRBJ2-3|NA|TRBV7-3
TGTGCCAGCAGCTTAACGGGACTTGGAACAGATACGCAGTATTTT
CASSLTGLGTDTQYF
>18|NA|TRBJ1-5|NA|TRBV27
TGTGCCAGCAGTTTGCGTCCCACAGGGCTGCCTCTGAATCAGCCCCAGCATTTT
CASSLRPTGLPLNQPQHF
>17|NA|TRBJ2-3|TRBD2|TRBV28
TGTGCCAGCAGGAACCACCACTGGGCGGGAGGGTCGTATACGCAGTATTTT
CASRNHHWAGGSYTQYF
>13|NA|TRBJ1-2|NA|TRBV28
TGTGCCAGCACCCTGACAGGCACCTATGGCTACACCTTC
CASTLTGTYGYTF
>15|NA|TRBJ1-4|TRBD1|TRBV5-4
TGTGCCAGCAGCTTGGGGACAGGGAGCGGTGAAAAACTGTTTTTT
CASSLGTGSGEKLFF
>15|NA|TRBJ2-1|TRBD2|TRBV27
TGTGCCAGCAGTTCTCTAGCGGGAGGGCCGCATGAGCAGTTCTTC
CASSSLAGGPHEQFF
>14|NA|TRBJ2-7|NA|TRBV9
TGTGCCAGCAGCGTAGCGGCTAGCCCCTACGAGCAGTACTTC
CASSVAASPYEQYF
>14|NA|TRBJ2-1|TRBD1|TRBV5-4
TGTGCCAGCAGTGACCGGACAGGTTACAATGAGCAGTTCTTC
CASSDRTGYNEQFF
>17|NA|TRBJ2-1|NA|TRBV4-1
TGCGCCAGCAGCCAAGAGAGGCTAGCGAGCTCCTACAATGAGCAGTTCTTC
CASSQERLASSYNEQFF
>15|NA|TRBJ1-4|NA|TRBV5-8
TGTGCCAGCAGCTTGGGTACATGGGGGGATGAAAAACTGTTTTTT
CASSLGTWGDEKLFF
>15|NA|TRBJ1-5|TRBD1|TRBV7-6
TGTGCCAGCAGCTTCGGGACAGGGGTCAATCAGCCCCAGCATTTT
CASSFGTGVNQPQHF
>13|NA|TRBJ1-5|NA|TRBV4-2
TGTGCCAGCAGCCAACAGACTGATCAGCCCCAGCATTTT
CASSQQTDQPQHF